This TCR beta chain stems from a study of control samples from healthy donors and cancer patients (dated by TCRdb to the early 2020s). The library was made by the immunoSEQ multiplex PCR assay. Held by TCRdb, this immuneACCESS table contains in-frame sequences only and omits some clones. Under half of the omission traces to an unresolved V gene where checked; the cause of the rest is unknown. The sample yields 90,000 to 150,000 clones; about 87% were counted once. 12% of the sample is in the top ten clones. The CDR3 spans 17 residues, from the cysteine through the phenylalanine. CDR3 DNA only is kept here, 51 bases in frame from base 1. Via the germline V gene, CDR1 is MGHDK and CDR2 SYGVNS. Between the V and J ends, shortened by 2 bases and 0 bases respectively, the junction contains 11 bases. Comment on this clone: Its antigen is unknown. No base qualities exist here, and no much larger clone lies one base off it.

What was sequenced was blood. This chain is built from TRBV25-1 and TRBJ2-6; the D gene is unclear. The sequence derives from a man aged 25-40 years in good health. The CDR3: CASSEGVGLSGANVLTF. The nucleotides read TGTGCCAGCAGTGAAGGTGTAGGGCTCTCTGGGGCCAACGTCCTGACTTTC.